This T cell receptor (beta chain) was captured in a study of T-cell reconstitution after alpha-beta-depleted transplantation in children. Regarding the study as a whole: Expanded graft clones, several hundred of them, were reportedly the source of alpha-beta T cells about two months after transplant.

This clonotype was seen many times. What it recognizes is unknown. Unique molecular identifiers were used in preparing the TCRbeta library. One entry per CDR3 protein, called by TCRdb with MiXCR from the PCR reads. The sample contains about 240,000 distinct CDR3 sequences, 20% to 30% of which appear only once. The CDR3 totals 16 residues. With 5 bases clipped from V and 6 bases from J, the junction kept 10 bases outside the gene matches. In germline, CDR1 is SEHNR, CDR2 FQNEAQ (reference sequence). The receptor was derived from a girl aged 2-10 years with Fanconi anemia, due to receive a stem cell transplant. This specimen consisted of PBMCs, obtained before TCRalphabeta/CD19-depleted stem cell transplant. The rearrangement joins TRBV7-9 to TRBJ1-6, with 7 bases matching TRBD1. The CDR3 DNA reads TGTGCCAGCAGCAATAACCGGGACAGATTTAATTCACCCCTCCACTTT. It yields the protein CASSNNRDRFNSPLHF.